This passage covers 17 T cell receptor beta chains from one sample sequenced in a study of T cell responses to AZD1222 COVID-19 vaccine. Produced via immunoSEQ multiplex PCR; TCRdb's table is partial and in-frame only. The sample lists 25,000 to 30,000 clones; more than 70% were seen once. The material sequenced was peripheral blood, taken on day 0 of AZD1222 vaccination. These TCRs come from an adult in good health.

V gene TRBV9 combines with J gene TRBJ1-6, with 8 bases that match TRBD1. The CDR3 is 16 amino acids. J lost 9 bases, V lost 0 bases, and 8 bases had no gene match. Germline-derived CDR1 and CDR2 are SGDLS and YYNGEE. The CDR3 reads CASSVDPGGAVSPLHF. The CDR3 nucleotides are TGTGCCAGCAGCGTAGATCCAGGGGGCGCGGTTTCACCCCTCCACTTT.

This chain uses TRBV5-4 with TRBJ2-5; D is unclear. V lost 3 bases and J lost 1, with 13 bases in between. CDR1 is SGHNT and CDR2 is YYREEE in the germline V gene (reference sequence). CDR3 length: 15 residues. CDR3 nucleotides: TGTGCCAGCAGCTCACCAGGCGGAGCCCAAGAGACCCAGTACTTC. Protein product: CASSSPGGAQETQYF.

J is TRBJ2-3 and V is TRBV7-9; no firm D call. The V and J ends lost 1 base and 2 bases respectively, with 13 bases between them. From germline, CDR1 is SEHNR and CDR2 FQNEAQ (reference sequence). The CDR3 is 16 residues long. This chain's CDR3 is CASSLVGRQTTDTQYF. DNA of the CDR3: TGTGCCAGCAGCTTAGTAGGGCGCCAGACCACAGATACGCAGTATTTT. The full variable domain, with the rest looked up from reference TRBV7-9 and TRBJ2-3, is DTGVSQNPRHKITKRGQNVTFRCDPISEHNRLYWYRQTLGQGPEFLTYFQNEAQLEKSRLLSDRFSAERPKGSFSTLEIQRTEQGDSAMYLCASSLVGRQTTDTQYFGPGTRLTVL.

In its sample, this clone was seen once. The chain joins TRBV6-5 to TRBJ2-7, with D perhaps TRBD1 or TRBD2 (5 bases each). With 11 bases removed from V and 1 base from J, the gap between germline ends came to 15 bases. In germline, CDR1 is MNHEY, CDR2 SVGAGI. CDR3 length: 13 residues. CDR3 sequence reads: CAAARGPSYEQYV. CDR3 coding DNA: TGTGCCGCTGCAAGGGGACCTTCCTACGAGCAGTACGTC.

This sequence joins TRBV4-3 and TRBJ2-6; D is possibly TRBD2 (5 bases). V dropped 6 bases and J dropped 1 base, with 7 bases sitting between them. Germline lookup yields CDR1 LGHNA and CDR2 YSLEER. This CDR3 region has 14 residues. The CDR3 loop is CASSRGSGANVLTF. The DNA for the CDR3 is TGCGCCAGCAGTAGAGGGTCTGGGGCCAACGTCCTGACTTTC.

This CDR3 reads CASSQDFGDTGELFF. In nucleotides, the CDR3 is TGTGCCAGCAGCCAAGATTTCGGGGACACCGGGGAGCTGTTTTTT. V usage is TRBV4-2 and J usage is TRBJ2-2; the D gene is possibly TRBD2 (5 bases). The CDR3 extends over 15 amino acids. V was cut by 0 bases and J by 3 bases, with 8 bases left in between. Germline CDR1 LGHNA, CDR2 YNFKEQ.

The V and J genes are TRBV6-2 or TRBV6-3 and TRBJ2-1; perhaps TRBD2 as D (5 bases). The CDR3 has 16 amino acids. Per germline, CDR1 MNHEY and CDR2 SVGEGT. V shed 1 base and J shed 9 bases, with 19 bases lying between them. CDR3: CASSYYISRTGSEQFF. In DNA, the CDR3 is TGTGCCAGCAGTTACTATATCTCGCGGACGGGGAGTGAGCAGTTCTTC.

The chain is built from TRBV18 and TRBJ2-3; weak D call: TRBD1 (5 bases). The CDR3 extends over 15 amino acids. CDR1 and CDR2 (germline): KGHSH, LQKENI. V lost 3 bases and J lost 0, with 10 bases in between. The CDR3 bases are TGTGCCAGCTCACCCTTGACAGCTAGCACAGATACGCAGTATTTT. This gives the protein CASSPLTASTDTQYF.

V is TRBV18 and J is TRBJ1-1; possibly TRBD1 for D (6 bases). Germline CDR1 is KGHSH and CDR2 is LQKENI. CDR3 length equals 14 residues. V lost 5 bases, J lost 1 base, and 11 bases lay in between. The CDR3 DNA follows: TGTGCCAGCTCATTCCGACAGGAGAACACTGAAGCTTTCTTT. As protein: CASSFRQENTEAFF. Variable domain in full (rest from reference TRBV18 and TRBJ1-1): NAGVMQNPRHLVRRRGQEARLRCSPMKGHSHVYWYRQLPEEGLKFMVYLQKENIIDESGMPKERFSAEFPKEGPSILRIQQVVRGDSAAYFCASSFRQENTEAFFGQGTRLTVV.

The gene calls are TRBV9 and TRBJ2-5; D call uncertain. This CDR3 is built from 14 residues. Deletions cut 3 bases from V and 4 bases from J, with 13 bases between. CDR1 SGDLS and CDR2 YYNGEE come from the germline V gene. The CDR3 reads CASSAPQVGETQYF. CDR3 bases: TGTGCCAGCAGCGCCCCTCAGGTCGGAGAGACCCAGTACTTC.

The chain uses TRBV30 and TRBJ2-7, with D perhaps TRBD1 or TRBD2 (5 bases each). This CDR3 is built from 13 residues. Trimming shortened V by 7 bases and J by 3 bases, and 16 bases separated the two germline ends. The germline V gene encodes CDR1 GTSNPN and CDR2 SVGIG (reference sequence). The CDR3 reads CALPGAGHYEQYV. CDR3 nucleotides: TGTGCCTTGCCCGGGGCAGGGCACTACGAGCAGTACGTC.

V and J are TRBV15 and TRBJ1-3; no reliable D call. V was shortened by 0 bases and J by 9 bases, with 9 bases between the two germline ends. Germline assignment: CDR1 LNHNV and CDR2 YYDKDF (reference sequence). The CDR3 runs 13 residues. CDR3 bases: TGTGCCACCAGCAGAGATCAGTCGGGCACCATATATTTT. Translating it yields CATSRDQSGTIYF. The whole variable domain, filled in from reference TRBV15 and TRBJ1-3, reads DAMVIQNPRYQVTQFGKPVTLSCSQTLNHNVMYWYQQKSSQAPKLLFHYYDKDFNNEADTPDNFQSRRPNTSFCFLDIRSPGLGDTAMYLCATSRDQSGTIYFGEGSWLTVV.

With respect to this clone: Germline is not matched at one junction end, which may reflect a read error. This sequence joins TRBV6-5 and TRBJ1-2; TRBD1 aligns across 9 bases. The V gene's germline CDR1 is MNHEY and CDR2 SVGAGI. CDR3 length: 14 amino acids. CDR3 in amino acids: CASSDSGTGNGYTF. CDR3 DNA: TGTGCCAGCAGTGACTCCGGGACAGGGAATGGCTACACCTTC.

This clone was counted a single time. V usage is TRBV7-9 and J usage is TRBJ2-3; tentatively, D is TRBD2 (7 bases). CDR1 and CDR2 (germline): SEHNR, FQNEAQ (reference sequence). The CDR3 has 15 residues. V lost 7 bases to trimming and J lost 0 bases, with 14 bases between them. CDR3 protein: CASTSGGPSTDTQYF. CDR3 sequence (DNA): TGTGCCAGCACCTCCGGGGGGCCTAGCACAGATACGCAGTATTTT.

CDR3 nucleotide sequence: TGTGCCAGCAGTATCGGGGGAGGCTCCTACGAGCAGTACGTC. Its translation is CASSIGGGSYEQYV. This sequence joins TRBV11-3 and TRBJ2-7, with TRBD2 as a possible D gene (6 bases). V was pared by 6 bases and J by 0 bases, with 12 bases between. The germline V gene encodes CDR1 SGHNT and CDR2 YENEEA. This CDR3 comprises 14 residues.

The chain recombines TRBV6-6 with TRBJ1-5; D might be TRBD1 (6 bases). The germline gives CDR1 MNHNY, CDR2 SVGAGI (reference sequence). This CDR3 has 15 residues. V shed 6 bases and J shed 3 bases, with 15 bases lying between them. CDR3 in amino acids: CASSFRDNDNQPQHF. Here the CDR3 DNA reads TGTGCCAGCAGCTTCCGGGACAACGACAATCAGCCCCAGCATTTT.

The genes are TRBV5-1 and TRBJ2-1, with 7 nucleotides matching TRBD1. The germline V gene has CDR1 SGHRS and CDR2 YFSETQ. The CDR3 loop spans 15 amino acids. V was clipped by 4 bases and J by 0 bases; unmatched bases: 4. In DNA, the CDR3 is TGCGCCAGCAGCCCGGGACAGAACTCCTACAATGAGCAGTTCTTC. This translates into CASSPGQNSYNEQFF.